The clone carrying this T cell receptor beta chain was recorded at least ten times. These data belong to a study of blood T cells in healthy people across ages. Total RNA extracted from each sample amounted to at least 5 micrograms. CDR1 and CDR2 (germline): WSHSY, SAAADI. The CDR3 runs 15 residues. V was shortened by 0 bases and J by 8 bases, with 13 bases between the two germline ends. With a J-beta primer mix and a sample-barcoded 5' primer, a second PCR ran 7 to 11 cycles. TCRdb passed the 5' RACE reads through MiXCR, listing each CDR3 protein once. The sample contains 1,300,000 or so distinct CDR3 sequences, 59% of which appear only once.

J is TRBJ1-4 and V is TRBV10-2, with a weak D call TRBD1 (5 bases). The source material was blood. This TCR was sampled from a man younger than 35 in good health. CDR3 region: CASSESGGTSEKLFF. CDR3 in DNA: TGCGCCAGCAGTGAGTCGGGGGGGACCTCAGAAAAACTGTTTTTT.